Following are 14 T cell receptor beta chains from one sample sequenced in a study of T cell clones after liver transplantation. Sequencing used immunoSEQ multiplex PCR; TCRdb keeps in-frame clones, though not all of them. The sample lists about 15,000 clones; around 90% were seen once. The sequencing here drew on CD8+ T cells from blood, taken before liver transplant. The receptors were sampled from a human donor who received a liver transplant.

The chain recombines TRBV27 with TRBJ2-2, with D uncertain. The V and J ends lost 3 bases and 4 bases respectively, with 12 bases between them. The CDR3 length is 15 residues. Germline CDR1 and CDR2: MNHEY and SMNVEV (reference sequence). CDR3 bases: TGTGCCAGCAGTTTGGTCAGCATACCCACCGGGGAGCTGTTTTTT. This gives the protein CASSLVSIPTGELFF.

This chain connects TRBV5-6 to TRBJ1-1; perhaps TRBD1 as D (6 bases). V lost 0 bases and J lost 7, with 13 bases in between. The CDR3 covers 14 residues. CDR1 and CDR2 from the germline V gene are SGHDT and YYEEEE. The CDR3 here is CASSLVTGRVEAFF. The CDR3 region has the DNA TGTGCCAGCAGCTTGGTAACAGGGAGAGTTGAAGCTTTCTTT.

The J gene is TRBJ2-3, the V gene TRBV19; D not resolved. Germline V gene lookup returns CDR1 LNHDA and CDR2 SQIVND (reference sequence). Trimming removed 1 base at V and 0 bases at J, with 11 bases between. The CDR3 has 16 residues. The chain's CDR3 is CASSIGADSSTDTQYF. In DNA, the CDR3 is TGTGCCAGTAGTATAGGGGCGGATTCTAGCACAGATACGCAGTATTTT.

The rearrangement links TRBV27 to TRBJ1-2; D remains unclear. Germline CDR1 and CDR2: MNHEY and SMNVEV (reference sequence). The ends were cut back, 2 bases at V and 2 bases at J, with 12 bases in the middle. The CDR3 sequence is 15 residues long. This chain's CDR3 is CASSLKRELNYGYTF. The CDR3 bases are TGTGCCAGCAGTTTAAAAAGGGAGCTCAACTATGGCTACACCTTC.

The J gene is TRBJ2-7, the V gene TRBV27; D ambiguous. V was trimmed by 2 bases and J by 0 bases, leaving 5 bases between them. The germline gives CDR1 MNHEY, CDR2 SMNVEV (reference sequence). The CDR3 sequence is 13 residues long. The CDR3 loop reads CASSLSLSYEQYF. The DNA of the CDR3 is TGTGCCAGCAGTTTAAGCCTCTCCTACGAGCAGTACTTC.

The V call is TRBV5-6, the J call TRBJ1-5; 9 nucleotides align to TRBD1. The CDR3 runs to 16 residues. The V gene's germline CDR1 is SGHDT and CDR2 YYEEEE. Losses at the gene ends were 3 bases for V and 1 base for J; bases not matched to a gene: 5. CDR3 nucleotides: TGTGCCAGCAGCTCGACAGGGGGAGACAGCAATCAGCCCCAGCATTTT. Amino acids: CASSSTGGDSNQPQHF.

This chain uses TRBV27 with TRBJ2-5; D is uncertain. The CDR3 runs 10 residues. The ends were cut back, 5 bases at V and 5 bases at J, with 3 bases in the middle. Germline CDR1 and CDR2: MNHEY and SMNVEV (reference sequence). The CDR3: CASSAETQYF. The CDR3 DNA sequence: TGTGCCAGCAGTGCGGAGACCCAGTACTTC.

This chain connects TRBV5-1 to TRBJ2-1; 8 bases align to TRBD2. The germline V gene encodes CDR1 SGHRS and CDR2 YFSETQ. The CDR3 loop spans 15 amino acids. V trimming: 5 bases; J trimming: 6 bases; junction bases outside the gene matches: 10. The CDR3 nucleotides read TGCGCCAGCAGACTAAGCGGGAGCGTACTCAATGAGCAGTTCTTC. Its translation is CASRLSGSVLNEQFF. The whole variable domain, remainder taken from reference TRBV5-1 and TRBJ2-1, is KAGVTQTPRYLIKTRGQQVTLSCSPISGHRSVSWYQQTPGQGLQFLFEYFSETQRNKGNFPGRFSGRQFSNSRSEMNVSTLELGDSALYLCASRLSGSVLNEQFFGPGTRLTVL.

V and J are TRBV5-4 and TRBJ2-3; TRBD2 is a possible D gene (5 bases). Germline CDR1 is SGHNT and CDR2 is YYREEE (reference sequence). This CDR3 has 14 residues. Trimming took off 2 bases at V and 6 bases at J, with 13 bases between the two ends. CDR3 DNA: TGTGCCAGCAGCTTAAGTGGGAGTTCTGATACGCAGTATTTT. This encodes CASSLSGSSDTQYF.

CDR3 bases: TGCAGCGTTGAGCCCCAGGGTACCTTTGCCACAGATACGCAGTATTTT. Amino acid sequence: CSVEPQGTFATDTQYF. This chain joins TRBV29-1 and TRBJ2-3, with D perhaps matching TRBD1 (5 bases). This CDR3 is built from 16 residues. Trimming cost V 3 bases and J 2 bases, with 18 bases left between them. Germline lookup yields CDR1 SQVTM and CDR2 ANQGSEA.

V and J are TRBV2 and TRBJ1-1; D gene ambiguous. The CDR3 consists of 13 residues. Germline CDR1 and CDR2: SNHLY and FYNNEI. The ends were cut back, 4 bases at V and 1 base at J, with 7 bases in the middle. CDR3 bases: TGTGCCAGCAGTGGACCAGGGAACACTGAAGCTTTCTTT. This gives the protein CASSGPGNTEAFF.

This chain uses TRBV27 with TRBJ2-7; D unclear. The CDR3 extends over 13 amino acids. V was shortened by 3 bases and J by 6 bases, with 12 bases between the two germline ends. Germline V CDR1 and CDR2: MNHEY, SMNVEV (reference sequence). The CDR3 sequence: CASSFRIYGEQYF. DNA for the CDR3: TGTGCCAGCAGTTTTAGGATATATGGCGAGCAGTACTTC.

V usage is TRBV19 and J usage is TRBJ1-5; 9 bases agree with TRBD1. The CDR3 totals 16 residues. The trim removed 3 bases at V and 6 bases at J, leaving 9 bases unmatched. Per the germline V gene, CDR1 is LNHDA and CDR2 is SQIVND (reference sequence). The CDR3 sequence: CASSILRDRVGQPQHF. CDR3 sequence (DNA): TGTGCCAGTAGTATTTTACGGGACAGGGTAGGTCAGCCCCAGCATTTT. The whole variable domain, remainder taken from reference TRBV19 and TRBJ1-5, is DGGITQSPKYLFRKEGQNVTLSCEQNLNHDAMYWYRQDPGQGLRLIYYSQIVNDFQKGDIAEGYSVSREKKESFPLTVTSAQKNPTAFYLCASSILRDRVGQPQHFGDGTRLSIL.

This sequence joins TRBV11-1 and TRBJ2-5; no firm D call. The CDR3 extends over 18 amino acids. The germline V and J ends were trimmed by 3 bases and 1 base, with 21 bases remaining between them. CDR1 is SGHAT and CDR2 is FQDESV in the germline V gene (reference sequence). The CDR3: CASSFDAAGWAVQETQYF. The CDR3 coding sequence is TGTGCCAGCAGCTTTGATGCCGCAGGATGGGCGGTCCAAGAGACCCAGTACTTC. Drawing the rest from reference TRBV11-1 and TRBJ2-5, the complete variable domain is EAEVAQSPRYKITEKSQAVAFWCDPISGHATLYWYRQILGQGPELLVQFQDESVVDDSQLPKDRFSAERLKGVDSTLKIQPAELGDSAMYLCASSFDAAGWAVQETQYFGPGTRLLVL.